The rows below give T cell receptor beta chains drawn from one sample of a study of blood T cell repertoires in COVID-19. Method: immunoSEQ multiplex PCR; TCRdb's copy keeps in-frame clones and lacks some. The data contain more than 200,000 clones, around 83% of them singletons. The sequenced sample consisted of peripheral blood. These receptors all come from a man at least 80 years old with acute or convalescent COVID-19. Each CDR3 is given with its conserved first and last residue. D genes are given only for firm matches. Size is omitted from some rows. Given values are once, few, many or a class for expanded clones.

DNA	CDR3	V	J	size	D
TGTGCCAGCAGCCTCGCCACAGGGGGCGATTCACCCCTCCACTTT	CASSLATGGDSPLHF	TRBV3-1/TRBV3-2	TRBJ1-6	few	TRBD1
TGTGCCAGCAGCTCGCGTTATCTTGCAACTAATGAAAAACTGTTTTTT	CASSSRYLATNEKLFF	TRBV7-9	TRBJ1-4	NA	NA
TGTGCCATCAGCAGGGGAATTGAAGCTTTCTTT	CAISRGIEAFF	TRBV10-3	TRBJ1-1	NA	NA
TGCGCCAGCAGCCGAGGCGACAGCGATCAGCCCCAGCATTTT	CASSRGDSDQPQHF	TRBV5-1	TRBJ1-5	NA	NA
TGTGCCAGCCTCGGACAGGGGCGAAACGAGCAGTACTTC	CASLGQGRNEQYF	TRBV28	TRBJ2-7	NA	TRBD1
TGCAGCGTCCCGGTGGGCCTTAACACAGATACGCAGTATTTT	CSVPVGLNTDTQYF	TRBV29-1	TRBJ2-3	NA	NA
TGTGCCTGGAGTCCCCCAGGGTATAGAGCAACTAATGAAAAACTGTTTTTT	CAWSPPGYRATNEKLFF	TRBV30	TRBJ1-4	NA	NA
TGTGCCAGCAGCTTAGGGACTAGCGGATTCTACGAGCAGTACTTC	CASSLGTSGFYEQYF	TRBV11-3	TRBJ2-7	few	TRBD2
TGCGCCAGCAGCCCTGGACTGAAGGTCTCCTACGAGCAGTACTTC	CASSPGLKVSYEQYF	TRBV4-1	TRBJ2-7	NA	NA
TGTGCCAGCAGTGACATGGGACTCCCGGGGGATGAGCAGTTCTTC	CASSDMGLPGDEQFF	TRBV25-1	TRBJ2-1	NA	NA
TGTGCCAGCAGGCTTGGGACAGGGACCTACGAGCAGTACTTC	CASRLGTGTYEQYF	TRBV28	TRBJ2-7	once	TRBD1
TGTGCCAGCAGCTCACCAGGCGGGGTTCTGAACACTGAAGCTTTCTTT	CASSSPGGVLNTEAFF	TRBV7-9	TRBJ1-1	NA	NA
TGTGCCAGCAGCCCGGGGACTAGCGGGAGGGCAGAGACCCAGTACTTC	CASSPGTSGRAETQYF	TRBV14	TRBJ2-5	NA	TRBD2
TGTGCCAGTAGTTCGACAGTTTTTGACACAGATACGCAGTATTTT	CASSSTVFDTDTQYF	TRBV19	TRBJ2-3	NA	NA
TGTGCCAGCAGCCGGGGAGGGGGGGCTCTGATAGGTGAGCAGTTCTTC	CASSRGGGALIGEQFF	TRBV6-4	TRBJ2-1	NA	NA
TGTGCCACCAGTGACCCCGGACTAGCAGATACGCAGTATTTT	CATSDPGLADTQYF	TRBV24-1	TRBJ2-3	NA	TRBD2
TGTGCCACCATAGCGGGGGGGCGAGAGACCCAGTACTTC	CATIAGGRETQYF	TRBV28	TRBJ2-5	NA	TRBD2
TGCGCCAGCAGCTTGGTGGACAGCCTGAACACTGAAGCTTTCTTT	CASSLVDSLNTEAFF	TRBV5-1	TRBJ1-1	NA	NA
TGTGCCAGCAGCGTGGCCGGGACAGGGTTTTACGAGCAGTACTTC	CASSVAGTGFYEQYF	TRBV9	TRBJ2-7	NA	TRBD1
TGTGCTAGTGGTTTGCCCCCTAGCGCCCATGAGCAGTTCTTC	CASGLPPSAHEQFF	TRBV12-5	TRBJ2-1	NA	NA
TGTGCCAGCAGTCAGGGGAGAAGGGAAAAACTGTTTTTT	CASSQGRREKLFF	TRBV7-2	TRBJ1-4	NA	NA